This T cell receptor beta chain was observed in a study of cytomegalovirus exposure and HLA in healthy donors. Notes on the study in general: Researchers catalogued approximately 170 TCR beta chains as cytomegalovirus-associated. In vitro confirmation showed a few CMV-associated chains to be CMV antigen specific.

60 Vbeta and 13 Jbeta primers were used in PCR. The method was immunoSEQ multiplex PCR; TCRdb's version includes in-frame clones alone and lacks a portion of them. The data show approximately 200,000 clones, just under 80% seen once. Trimming took 8 bases from V and 6 from J; bases not matched to a gene: 5. This CDR3 comprises 12 residues. Germline CDR1 is MNHEY and CDR2 is SMNVEV (reference sequence). Concerning this clone: What it binds is not known.

This TCR was recovered from a woman aged 25 to 45 in good health and CMV-seropositive. The chain links TRBV27 to TRBJ2-7, with 9 bases aligning to TRBD1. The sequenced sample consisted of PBMCs. The CDR3: CASSGTGCEQYF. For the CDR3, the DNA is TGTGCCAGCTCCGGGACAGGGTGCGAGCAGTACTTC.